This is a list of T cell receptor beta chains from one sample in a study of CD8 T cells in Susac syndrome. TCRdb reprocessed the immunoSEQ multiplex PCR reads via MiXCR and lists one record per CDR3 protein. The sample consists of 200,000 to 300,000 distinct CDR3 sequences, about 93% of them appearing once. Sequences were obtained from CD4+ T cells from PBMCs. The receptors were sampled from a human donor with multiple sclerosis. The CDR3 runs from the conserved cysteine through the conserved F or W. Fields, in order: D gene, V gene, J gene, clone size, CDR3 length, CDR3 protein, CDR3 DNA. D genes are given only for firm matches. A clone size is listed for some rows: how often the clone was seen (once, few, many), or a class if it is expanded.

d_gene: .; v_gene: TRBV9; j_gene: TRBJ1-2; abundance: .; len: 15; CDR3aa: CASSVYQAVGYGYTF; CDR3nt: TGTGCCAGCAGCGTATACCAGGCAGTCGGCTATGGCTACACCTTC
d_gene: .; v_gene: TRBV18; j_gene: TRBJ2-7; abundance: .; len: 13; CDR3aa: CASSPITLYEQYF; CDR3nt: TGTGCCAGCTCACCTATTACACTCTACGAGCAGTACTTC
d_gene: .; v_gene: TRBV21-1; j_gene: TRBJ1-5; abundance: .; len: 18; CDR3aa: CASSPPRGGVGSNQPQHF; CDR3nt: TGTGCCAGCAGCCCCCCTAGGGGGGGTGTAGGTAGCAATCAGCCCCAGCATTTT
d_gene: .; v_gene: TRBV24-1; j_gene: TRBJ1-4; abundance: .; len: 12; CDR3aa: CATSDRIGGLFF; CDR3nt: TGTGCCACCAGTGATCGGATCGGGGGGCTGTTTTTT
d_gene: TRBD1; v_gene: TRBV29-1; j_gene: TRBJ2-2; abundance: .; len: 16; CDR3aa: CSVTLRQGASTGELFF; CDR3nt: TGCAGCGTTACCCTCCGACAGGGGGCAAGCACCGGGGAGCTGTTTTTT
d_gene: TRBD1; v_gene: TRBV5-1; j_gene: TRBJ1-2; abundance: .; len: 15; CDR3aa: CASSLDGTGVRGYTF; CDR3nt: TGCGCCAGCAGCTTGGACGGGACAGGGGTCCGGGGCTACACCTTC
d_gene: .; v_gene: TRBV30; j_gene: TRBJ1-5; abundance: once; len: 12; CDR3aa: CAWGGLAQPQHF; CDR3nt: TGTGCCTGGGGGGGGTTGGCTCAGCCCCAGCATTTT
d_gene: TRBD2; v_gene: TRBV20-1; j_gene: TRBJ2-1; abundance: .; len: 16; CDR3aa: CSALSGRELSYNEQFF; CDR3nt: TGCAGTGCCCTTTCGGGGCGGGAGCTCTCCTACAATGAGCAGTTCTTC
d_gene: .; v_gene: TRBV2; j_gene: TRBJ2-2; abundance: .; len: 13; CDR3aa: CASGTQNTGELFF; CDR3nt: TGTGCCAGCGGGACTCAGAACACCGGGGAGCTGTTTTTT
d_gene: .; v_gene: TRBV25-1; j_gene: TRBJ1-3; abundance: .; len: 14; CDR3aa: CASSEQGTGNTIYF; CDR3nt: TGTGCCAGCAGTGAGCAGGGAACTGGAAACACCATATATTTT
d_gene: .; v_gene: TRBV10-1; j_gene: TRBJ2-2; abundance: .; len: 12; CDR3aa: CASSDNTGELFF; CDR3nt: TGCGCCAGCAGTGATAACACCGGGGAGCTGTTTTTT
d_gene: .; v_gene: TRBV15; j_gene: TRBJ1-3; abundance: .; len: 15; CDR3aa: CATSRDVGPGNTIYF; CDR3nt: TGTGCCACCAGCAGAGACGTGGGGCCTGGAAACACCATATATTTT
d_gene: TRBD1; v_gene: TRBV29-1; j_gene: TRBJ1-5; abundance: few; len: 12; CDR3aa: CSAGQENQPQHF; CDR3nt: TGCAGCGCCGGACAGGAAAATCAGCCCCAGCATTTT
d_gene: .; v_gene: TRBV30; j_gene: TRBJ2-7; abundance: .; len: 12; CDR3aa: CAWKQDLYEQYF; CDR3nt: TGTGCCTGGAAACAGGACCTCTACGAGCAGTACTTC
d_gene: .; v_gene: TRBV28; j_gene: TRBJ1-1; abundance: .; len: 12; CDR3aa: CASIPGRGEAFF; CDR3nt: TGTGCCAGCATACCCGGACGGGGTGAAGCTTTCTTT
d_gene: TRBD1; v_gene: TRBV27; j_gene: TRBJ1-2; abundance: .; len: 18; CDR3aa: CASSLGPGQGLPDYGYTF; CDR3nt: TGTGCCAGCAGTTTAGGTCCGGGACAGGGGCTTCCGGATTATGGCTACACCTTC
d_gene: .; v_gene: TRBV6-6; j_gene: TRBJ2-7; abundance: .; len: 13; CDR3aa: CASTQRAQYEQYF; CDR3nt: TGTGCCAGCACTCAGAGGGCCCAATACGAGCAGTACTTC
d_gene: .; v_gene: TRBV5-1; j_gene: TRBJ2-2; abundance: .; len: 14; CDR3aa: CASSLLAGTGELFF; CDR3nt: TGCGCCAGCAGCTTGCTGGCAGGGACCGGGGAGCTGTTTTTT
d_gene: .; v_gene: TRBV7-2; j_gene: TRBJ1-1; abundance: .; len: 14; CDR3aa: CASSPFQGWAEAFF; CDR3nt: TGTGCCAGCAGCCCATTCCAGGGGTGGGCTGAAGCTTTCTTT
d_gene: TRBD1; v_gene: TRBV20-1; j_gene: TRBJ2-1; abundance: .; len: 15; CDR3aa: CSARARTGGGYEQFF; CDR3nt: TGCAGTGCTAGAGCAAGGACAGGGGGCGGATATGAGCAGTTCTTC
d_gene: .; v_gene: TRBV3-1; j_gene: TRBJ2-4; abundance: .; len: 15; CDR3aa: CASSHGSLTKNIQYF; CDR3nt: TGTGCCAGCAGCCATGGCTCACTGACCAAAAACATTCAGTACTTC
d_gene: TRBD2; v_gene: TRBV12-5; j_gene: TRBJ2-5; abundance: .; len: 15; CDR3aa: CASNSGRGGQETQYF; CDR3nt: TGTGCTAGTAACAGCGGGAGGGGGGGCCAAGAGACCCAGTACTTC
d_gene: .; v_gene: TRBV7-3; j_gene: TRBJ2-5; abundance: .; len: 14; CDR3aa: CASSLKPKQETQYF; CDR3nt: TGTGCCAGCAGCTTAAAACCCAAACAAGAGACCCAGTACTTC
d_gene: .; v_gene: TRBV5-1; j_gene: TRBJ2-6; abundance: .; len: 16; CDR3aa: CASSLSQQTGANVLTF; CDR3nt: TGCGCCAGCAGCTTGTCACAGCAAACTGGGGCCAACGTCCTGACTTTC
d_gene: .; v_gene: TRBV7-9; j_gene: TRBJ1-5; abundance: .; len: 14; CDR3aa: CASSSDSLNQPQHF; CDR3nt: TGTGCCAGCAGCTCCGACAGCCTCAATCAGCCCCAGCATTTT
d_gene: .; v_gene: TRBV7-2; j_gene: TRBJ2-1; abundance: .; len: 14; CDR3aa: CASSLPGVPLEQFF; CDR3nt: TGTGCCAGCAGCTTACCGGGAGTACCTCTCGAGCAGTTCTTC
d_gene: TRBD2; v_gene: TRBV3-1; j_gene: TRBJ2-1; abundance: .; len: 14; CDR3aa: CASSLSGGGNEQFF; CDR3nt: TGTGCCAGCAGCCTTAGCGGGGGCGGGAATGAGCAGTTCTTC
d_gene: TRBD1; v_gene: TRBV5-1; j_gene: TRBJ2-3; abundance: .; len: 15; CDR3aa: CASSSEGASTDTQYF; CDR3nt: TGCGCCAGCAGCTCCGAGGGGGCTAGCACAGATACGCAGTATTTT
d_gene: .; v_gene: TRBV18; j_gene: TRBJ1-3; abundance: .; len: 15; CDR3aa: CASSLSGFSGNTIYF; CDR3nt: TGTGCCAGCTCTCTGTCGGGTTTTTCTGGAAACACCATATATTTT
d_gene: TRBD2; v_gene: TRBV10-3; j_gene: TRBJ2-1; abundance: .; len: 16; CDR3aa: CAITDGLAGVNGEQFF; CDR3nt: TGTGCCATCACTGACGGACTAGCGGGAGTCAACGGTGAGCAGTTCTTC
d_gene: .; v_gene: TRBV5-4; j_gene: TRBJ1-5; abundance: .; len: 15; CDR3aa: CASSQDMAANQPQHF; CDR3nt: TGTGCCAGCAGCCAAGACATGGCGGCCAATCAGCCCCAGCATTTT